This TCR beta chain was obtained from a study of cytomegalovirus exposure and HLA in healthy donors. V lost 5 bases to trimming and J lost 9 bases; unmatched junction nucleotides: 10. This CDR3 comprises 13 residues. Germline CDR1 SNHLY, CDR2 FYNNEI. PCR primers comprised 60 Vbeta and 13 Jbeta primers. Method: immunoSEQ multiplex PCR; TCRdb's copy keeps in-frame clones and lacks some. The table shows 76,000 or so clones, with more than 65% occurring only once. At collection, donors were nominally healthy, but unrecorded immune exposures were probable. This TCR was recovered from a woman between 35 and 50 years old in good health and CMV-seropositive. The gene calls are TRBV2 and TRBJ2-7; TRBD1 agrees at 7 bases. Specimen: PBMCs. The CDR3 coding sequence is TGTGCCAGCAGTACCGGGACAGTGGTCGGGCAGTACTTC. It yields the protein CASSTGTVVGQYF.